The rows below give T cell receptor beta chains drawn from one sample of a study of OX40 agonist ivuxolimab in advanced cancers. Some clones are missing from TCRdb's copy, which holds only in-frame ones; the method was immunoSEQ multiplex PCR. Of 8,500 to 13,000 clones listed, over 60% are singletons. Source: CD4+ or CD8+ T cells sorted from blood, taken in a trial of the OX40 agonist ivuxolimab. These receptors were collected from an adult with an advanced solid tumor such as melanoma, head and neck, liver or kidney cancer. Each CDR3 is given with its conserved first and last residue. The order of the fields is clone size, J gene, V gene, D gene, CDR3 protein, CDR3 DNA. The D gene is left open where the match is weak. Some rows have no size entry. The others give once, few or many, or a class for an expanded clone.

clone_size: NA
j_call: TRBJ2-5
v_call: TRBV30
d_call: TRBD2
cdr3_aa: CASTSGRALRETQYF
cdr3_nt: TGTGCCTCTACTAGCGGGAGGGCCCTGAGGGAGACCCAGTACTTC

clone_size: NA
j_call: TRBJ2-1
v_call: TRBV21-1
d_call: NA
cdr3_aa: CASSKVGAGATMTYNEQFF
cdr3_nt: NA

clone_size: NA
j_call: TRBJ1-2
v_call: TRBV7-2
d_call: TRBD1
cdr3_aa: CASSLVRGQGEDYGYTF
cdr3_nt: TGTGCCAGCAGCTTAGTCAGGGGGCAAGGCGAGGACTATGGCTACACCTTC

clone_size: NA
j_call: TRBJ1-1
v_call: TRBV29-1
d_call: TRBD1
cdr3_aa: CSVEMPGGTEAFF
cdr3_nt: TGCAGCGTTGAAATGCCAGGGGGTACTGAAGCTTTCTTT

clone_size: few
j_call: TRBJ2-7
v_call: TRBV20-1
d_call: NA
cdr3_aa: CSARESNEQYF
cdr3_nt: TGCAGTGCTAGAGAGAGTAACGAGCAGTACTTC

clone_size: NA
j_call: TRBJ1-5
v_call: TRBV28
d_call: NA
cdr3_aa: CASSSHRIDSNQPQHF
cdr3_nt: TGTGCCAGCAGTTCCCATCGGATTGACAGCAATCAGCCCCAGCATTTT

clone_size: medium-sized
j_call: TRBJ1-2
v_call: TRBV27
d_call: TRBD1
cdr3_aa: CASSTQGANYGYTF
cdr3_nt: TGTGCCAGCTCGACGCAGGGGGCTAACTATGGCTACACCTTC

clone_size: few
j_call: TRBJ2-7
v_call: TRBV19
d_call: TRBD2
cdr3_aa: CASSIYVAGEYEQYF
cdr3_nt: TGTGCCAGTAGTATATACGTAGCGGGAGAGTACGAGCAGTACTTC

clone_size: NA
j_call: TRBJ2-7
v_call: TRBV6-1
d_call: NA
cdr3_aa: CASSERGQAFYEQYF
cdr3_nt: TGTGCCAGCAGTGAACGTGGGCAGGCGTTCTACGAGCAGTACTTC

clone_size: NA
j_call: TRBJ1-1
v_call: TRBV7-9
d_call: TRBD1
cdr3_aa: CASSPRGGALRAFF
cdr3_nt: TGTGCCAGCAGCCCCAGGGGGGGGGCGCTTCGAGCTTTCTTT

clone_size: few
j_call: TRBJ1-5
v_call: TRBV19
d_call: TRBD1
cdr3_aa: CASQTGFNNQPQHF
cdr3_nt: TGTGCCAGCCAGACAGGGTTTAACAATCAGCCCCAGCATTTT

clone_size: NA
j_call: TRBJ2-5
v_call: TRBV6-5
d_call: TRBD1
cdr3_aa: CASSYDRGPETQYF
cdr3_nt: TGTGCCAGCAGTTACGACAGGGGGCCAGAGACCCAGTACTTC

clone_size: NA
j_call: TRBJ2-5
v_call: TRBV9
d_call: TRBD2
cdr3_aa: CASSPTSGLTSTQYF
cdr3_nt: TGTGCCAGCAGCCCGACTAGCGGCCTCACTTCGACCCAGTACTTC

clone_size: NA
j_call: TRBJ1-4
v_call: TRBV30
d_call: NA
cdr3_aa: CAWSVNIGAQREKLFF
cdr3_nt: TGTGCCTGGAGTGTAAACATTGGGGCCCAACGGGAAAAACTGTTTTTT

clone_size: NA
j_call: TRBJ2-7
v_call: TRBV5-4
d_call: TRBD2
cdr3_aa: CASSLGAGAYEQYF
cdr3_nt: TGTGCCAGCAGCTTGGGGGCGGGGGCCTACGAGCAGTACTTC

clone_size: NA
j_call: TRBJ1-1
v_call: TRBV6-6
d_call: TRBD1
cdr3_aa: CASTDRGKAITEAFF
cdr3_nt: TGTGCCAGCACCGACAGGGGGAAAGCGATTACTGAAGCTTTCTTT

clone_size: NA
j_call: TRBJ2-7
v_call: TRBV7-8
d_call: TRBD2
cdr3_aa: CASSLAGLASYEQYF
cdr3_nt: TGTGCCAGCAGCTTAGCAGGACTAGCCTCCTACGAGCAGTACTTC

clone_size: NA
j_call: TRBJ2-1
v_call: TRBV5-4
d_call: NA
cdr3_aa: CASSLRQSEAYNEQFF
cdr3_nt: TGTGCCAGCAGCTTGAGACAGAGCGAGGCCTACAATGAGCAGTTCTTC

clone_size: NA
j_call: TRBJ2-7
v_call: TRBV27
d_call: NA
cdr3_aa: CASSLSGPPDEQYF
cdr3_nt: TGTGCCAGCAGTTTATCAGGGCCTCCGGACGAGCAGTACTTC

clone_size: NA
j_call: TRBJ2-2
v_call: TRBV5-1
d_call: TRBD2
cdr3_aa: CASGYRLAANTGELFF
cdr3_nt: TGCGCCAGTGGCTACCGACTAGCGGCGAACACCGGGGAGCTGTTTTTT

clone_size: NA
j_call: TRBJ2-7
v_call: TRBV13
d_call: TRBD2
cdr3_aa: CASSLASSGLTYEQYF
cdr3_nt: TGTGCCAGCAGCTTAGCGTCTAGCGGACTAACCTACGAGCAGTACTTC

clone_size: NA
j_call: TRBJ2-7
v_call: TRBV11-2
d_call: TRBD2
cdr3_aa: CASSPGTSSYEQYF
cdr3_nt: TGTGCCAGCAGCCCCGGGACTAGTTCCTACGAGCAGTACTTC

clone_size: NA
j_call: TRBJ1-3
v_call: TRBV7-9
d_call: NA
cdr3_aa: CASSSDTGTGGSGNTIYF
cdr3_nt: TGTGCCAGCAGCTCAGACACCGGGACGGGGGGCTCTGGAAACACCATATATTTT

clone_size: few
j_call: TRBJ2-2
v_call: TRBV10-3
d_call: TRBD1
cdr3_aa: CAIRSALDRGPAGELFF
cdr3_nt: TGTGCCATCAGGAGTGCCCTCGACAGGGGGCCGGCCGGGGAGCTGTTTTTT

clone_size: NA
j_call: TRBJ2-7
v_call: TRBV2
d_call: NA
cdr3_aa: CASSGYEQYF
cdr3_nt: TGTGCCAGCTCCGGTTACGAGCAGTACTTC